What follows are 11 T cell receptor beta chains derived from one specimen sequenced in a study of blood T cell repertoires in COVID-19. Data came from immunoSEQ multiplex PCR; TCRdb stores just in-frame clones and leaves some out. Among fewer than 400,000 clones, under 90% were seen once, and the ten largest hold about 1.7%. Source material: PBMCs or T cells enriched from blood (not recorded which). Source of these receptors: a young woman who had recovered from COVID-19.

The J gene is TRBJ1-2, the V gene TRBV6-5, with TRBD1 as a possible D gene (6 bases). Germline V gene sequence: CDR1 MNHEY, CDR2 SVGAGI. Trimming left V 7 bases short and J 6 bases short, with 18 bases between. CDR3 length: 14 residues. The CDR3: CASTPGDRRDGYTF. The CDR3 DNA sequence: TGTGCCAGCACCCCCGGCGACAGGAGAGATGGCTACACCTTC.

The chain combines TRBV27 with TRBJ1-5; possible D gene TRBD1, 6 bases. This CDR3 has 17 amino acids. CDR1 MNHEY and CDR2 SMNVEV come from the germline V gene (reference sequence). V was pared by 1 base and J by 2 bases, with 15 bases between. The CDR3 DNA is TGTGCCAGCAGTTTATATAGCACCCGGACAGGCAATCAGCCCCAGCATTTT. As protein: CASSLYSTRTGNQPQHF.

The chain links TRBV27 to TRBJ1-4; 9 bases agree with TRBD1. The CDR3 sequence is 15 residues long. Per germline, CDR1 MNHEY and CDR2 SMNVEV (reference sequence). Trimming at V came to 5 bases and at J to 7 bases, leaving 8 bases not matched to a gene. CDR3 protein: CASSPLRDRVEKLFF. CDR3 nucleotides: TGTGCCAGCAGTCCGCTGAGGGACAGGGTTGAAAAACTGTTTTTT.

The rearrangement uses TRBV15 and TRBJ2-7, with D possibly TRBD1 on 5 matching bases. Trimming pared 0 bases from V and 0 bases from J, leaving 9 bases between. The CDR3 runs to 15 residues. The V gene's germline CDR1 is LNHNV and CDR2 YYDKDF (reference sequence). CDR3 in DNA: TGTGCCACCAGCAGAGAGACAGCTAGCTCCTACGAGCAGTACTTC. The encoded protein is CATSRETASSYEQYF.

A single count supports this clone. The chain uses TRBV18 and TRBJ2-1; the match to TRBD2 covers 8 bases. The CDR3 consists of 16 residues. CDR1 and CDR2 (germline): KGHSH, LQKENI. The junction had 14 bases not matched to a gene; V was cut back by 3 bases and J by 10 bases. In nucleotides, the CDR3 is TGTGCCAGCTCACCTTGGACAGCCAGCGTAGCGGGGGAGCAGTTCTTC. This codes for CASSPWTASVAGEQFF.

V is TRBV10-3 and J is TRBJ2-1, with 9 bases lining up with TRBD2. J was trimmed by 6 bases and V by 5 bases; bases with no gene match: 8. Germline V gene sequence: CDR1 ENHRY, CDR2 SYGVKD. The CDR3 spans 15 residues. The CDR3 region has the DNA TGTGCCATCAGTACCCCGGGACTAGCTATCAATGAGCAGTTCTTC. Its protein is CAISTPGLAINEQFF.

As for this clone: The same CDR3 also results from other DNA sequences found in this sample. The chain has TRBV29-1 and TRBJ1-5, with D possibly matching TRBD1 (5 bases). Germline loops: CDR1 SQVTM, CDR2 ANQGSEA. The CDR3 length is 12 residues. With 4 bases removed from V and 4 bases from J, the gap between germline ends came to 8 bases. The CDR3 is CSVAQGNQPQHF. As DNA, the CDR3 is TGCAGCGTTGCCCAGGGTAATCAGCCCCAGCATTTT.

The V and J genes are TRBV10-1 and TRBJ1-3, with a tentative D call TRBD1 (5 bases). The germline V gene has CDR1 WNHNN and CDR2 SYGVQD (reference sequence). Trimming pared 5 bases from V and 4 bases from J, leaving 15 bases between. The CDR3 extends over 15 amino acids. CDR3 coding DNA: TGCGCCAGCAGTCGAGGACCAGGGTCGGGAAACACCATATATTTT. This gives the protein CASSRGPGSGNTIYF.

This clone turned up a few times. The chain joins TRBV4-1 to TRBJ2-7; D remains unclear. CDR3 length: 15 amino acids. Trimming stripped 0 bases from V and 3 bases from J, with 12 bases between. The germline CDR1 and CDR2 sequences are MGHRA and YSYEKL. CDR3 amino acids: CASSQEEAPVYEQYF. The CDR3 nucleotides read TGCGCCAGCAGCCAAGAAGAGGCCCCCGTCTACGAGCAGTACTTC.

The CDR3 DNA reads as TGTGCCAGCAGCCGTCTTGGACAGGGTACAGATACGCAGTATTTT. This encodes CASSRLGQGTDTQYF. The V and J genes are TRBV7-9 and TRBJ2-3; TRBD1 agrees at 8 bases. Germline assignment: CDR1 SEHNR and CDR2 FQNEAQ (reference sequence). There are 15 residues in the CDR3. Trimming took 5 bases from V and 3 from J; bases not matched to a gene: 7. Full variable domain (outside the CDR3, taken from reference TRBV7-9 and TRBJ2-3): DTGVSQNPRHKITKRGQNVTFRCDPISEHNRLYWYRQTLGQGPEFLTYFQNEAQLEKSRLLSDRFSAERPKGSFSTLEIQRTEQGDSAMYLCASSRLGQGTDTQYFGPGTRLTVL.

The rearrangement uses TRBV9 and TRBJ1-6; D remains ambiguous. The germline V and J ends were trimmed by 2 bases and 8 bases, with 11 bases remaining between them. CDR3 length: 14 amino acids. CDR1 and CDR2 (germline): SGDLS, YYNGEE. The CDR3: CASSVMTRDSPLHF. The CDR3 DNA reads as TGTGCCAGCAGCGTGATGACTAGGGATTCACCCCTCCACTTT.